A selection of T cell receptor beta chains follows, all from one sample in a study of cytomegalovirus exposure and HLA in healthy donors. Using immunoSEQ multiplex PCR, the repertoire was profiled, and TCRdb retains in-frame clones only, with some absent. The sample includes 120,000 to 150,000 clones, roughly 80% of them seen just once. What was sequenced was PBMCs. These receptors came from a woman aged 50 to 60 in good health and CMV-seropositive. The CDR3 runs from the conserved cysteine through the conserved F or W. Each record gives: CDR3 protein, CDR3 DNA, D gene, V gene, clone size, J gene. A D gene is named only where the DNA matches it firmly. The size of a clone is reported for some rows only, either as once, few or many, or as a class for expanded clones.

CASSGRRSGGSYEQYF	TGTGCCAGTAGTGGTCGGAGGAGCGGGGGGAGCTACGAGCAGTACTTC	TRBD2	TRBV19	NA	TRBJ2-7
CASSLGRVGITGELFF	TGTGCCAGCAGCTTAGGACGGGTCGGAATAACCGGGGAGCTGTTTTTT	NA	TRBV11-3	NA	TRBJ2-2
CASVYYNEQFF	TGTGCCAGCGTGTATTACAATGAGCAGTTCTTC	NA	TRBV2	once	TRBJ2-1
CASSIDWGRRGNSGDKETQYF	TGTGCCAGCAGCATAGACTGGGGTCGCAGGGGGAATAGCGGGGACAAAGAGACCCAGTACTTC	NA	TRBV21-1	NA	TRBJ2-5
CASRRRQGFEYF	TGTGCCAGCCGCCGGCGACAGGGGTTTGAGTACTTC	TRBD1	TRBV28	NA	TRBJ2-7
CASSSLTGSNEQFF	TGTGCCAGCAGCTCGCTCACCGGTAGTAATGAGCAGTTCTTC	NA	TRBV11-2	few	TRBJ2-1
CATSRENHPAPGGGARDTQYF	TGTGCCACCAGCAGAGAGAACCACCCAGCCCCTGGCGGGGGGGCCCGAGATACGCAGTATTTT	TRBD2	TRBV15	NA	TRBJ2-3
CASTLGGAWFEQYF	TGTGCCAGCACCCTCGGGGGGGCGTGGTTCGAGCAGTACTTC	TRBD2	TRBV28	NA	TRBJ2-7
CASSPNGQGGYNEQFF	TGTGCCAGCTCACCAAACGGACAGGGGGGATACAATGAGCAGTTCTTC	TRBD1	TRBV18	once	TRBJ2-1
CASSIDSGVLETQYF	TGTGCCAGTAGTATAGATTCAGGCGTGTTGGAGACCCAGTACTTC	NA	TRBV19	NA	TRBJ2-5
CASRVFRDVPGELFF	TGTGCCAGCAGGGTTTTCCGCGATGTCCCCGGGGAGCTGTTTTTT	NA	TRBV6-5	NA	TRBJ2-2
CATSRDGGSDEKLFF	TGTGCCACCAGCAGAGATGGAGGGTCGGATGAAAAACTGTTTTTT	NA	TRBV15	NA	TRBJ1-4
CATERTVLYEQYF	TGTGCCACCGAGAGGACAGTCCTCTACGAGCAGTACTTC	NA	TRBV6-1	NA	TRBJ2-7
CSVRTGGSNYGYTF	TGCAGCGTACGGACAGGGGGAAGTAACTATGGCTACACCTTC	TRBD1	TRBV29-1	few	TRBJ1-2
CASTHPFGDSDYGYTF	TGTGCCAGTACCCACCCCTTTGGGGACAGCGATTATGGCTACACCTTC	TRBD1	TRBV19	NA	TRBJ1-2
CASRQHNSPLHF	TGTGCCAGCAGACAACATAATTCACCCCTCCACTTT	NA	TRBV2	NA	TRBJ1-6
CASRRDRVFGNQPQHF	TGTGCCAGCAGACGGGACAGGGTATTTGGCAATCAGCCCCAGCATTTT	TRBD1	TRBV28	NA	TRBJ1-5
CASSLVRGGDTDTQYF	TGCGCCAGCAGCTTGGTACGCGGGGGGGACACAGATACGCAGTATTTT	TRBD2	TRBV5-1	NA	TRBJ2-3
CASSRYPGTGINEQYF	TGTGCCAGCAGCCGATACCCCGGGACAGGGATCAACGAGCAGTACTTC	TRBD1	TRBV4-2	few	TRBJ2-7
CSSSLVSGRNTEAFF	TGTTCCAGCAGCTTAGTCTCAGGCCGGAACACTGAAGCTTTCTTT	NA	TRBV7-9	NA	TRBJ1-1
CASSDGGGDTDTQYF	TGTGCCAGCAGTGACGGCGGGGGGGACACAGATACGCAGTATTTT	TRBD2	TRBV6-4	once	TRBJ2-3
CASSLGGGGSGNTIYF	TGTGCCAGCAGCTTAGGCGGGGGTGGCTCTGGAAACACCATATATTTT	NA	TRBV11-2	NA	TRBJ1-3
CASSLTPSGGAGTDTQYF	TGCGCCAGCAGCTTGACACCAAGCGGGGGGGCGGGCACAGATACGCAGTATTTT	TRBD2	TRBV5-1	NA	TRBJ2-3
CASSLGAGSYGYTF	TGTGCCAGCAGCTTGGGGGCAGGCTCCTATGGCTACACCTTC	NA	TRBV5-4	once	TRBJ1-2
CASSFRGGETQYF	TGTGCCAGCAGCTTTAGAGGGGGCGAGACCCAGTACTTC	TRBD1	TRBV11-3	NA	TRBJ2-5
CASSFQGNNGNTIYF	TGCGCCAGCAGCTTCCAGGGGAACAATGGAAACACCATATATTTT	NA	TRBV5-1	NA	TRBJ1-3
CATSRDRGTSRYEQYF	TGTGCCACCAGCAGAGATCGTGGGACATCCCGCTACGAGCAGTACTTC	NA	TRBV15	NA	TRBJ2-7
CSVEPATQEKLFF	TGCAGCGTTGAACCAGCGACTCAGGAAAAACTGTTTTTT	NA	TRBV29-1	NA	TRBJ1-4
CASSPLDSPSAQYF	TGTGCCAGCAGTCCGCTGGACAGCCCCTCGGCCCAGTACTTC	NA	TRBV28	NA	TRBJ2-5
CASSSSLQGNEQYF	TGTGCCAGCAGCTCGTCTCTACAGGGTAACGAGCAGTACTTC	NA	TRBV11-3	NA	TRBJ2-7
CASSARTGGNTIYF	TGTGCCAGTAGTGCCCGGACAGGGGGAAACACCATATATTTT	TRBD1	TRBV19	NA	TRBJ1-3